This T cell receptor (beta chain) was identified in a study of beta chain features in type 1 diabetes. Study-level points and caveats: Across patients, naive, central memory and Treg TCRB repertoires exhibited apparently greater similarity than was observed across healthy donors.

This clone was seen a few times. Its antigen is currently unknown. Germline V gene lookup returns CDR1 LGHNA and CDR2 YSLEER. V was trimmed by 4 bases and J by 1 base, leaving 13 bases between them. The CDR3 covers 16 residues. The isolated RNA, all of it, was reverse transcribed, so expressed TCRB transcripts were what got sequenced. Sequenced by immunoSEQ multiplex PCR; TCRdb stores in-frame clones only, minus some. The data hold a few hundred thousand clones, with 9.5% to 12% observed a single time. The sequence came from a woman aged 25 to 39 in good health. Sequencing input: naive CD4+ T cells from blood. The chain recombines TRBV4-3 with TRBJ2-2, with D perhaps TRBD1 (5 bases). The DNA of the CDR3 is TGCGCCAGCAGCCCCCCGGCCCAGGGGAACACCGGGGAGCTGTTTTTT. As protein: CASSPPAQGNTGELFF.